This T cell receptor beta chain originates from a study of blood T cell repertoires in COVID-19. Individuals aged roughly 18 to 95 years were recruited from about two dozen US areas. This clone was counted between two and nine times. Profiling relied on immunoSEQ multiplex PCR, and the TCRdb table lists in-frame clones only, not all of them. The repertoire holds some 220,000 clones, with 86% as singletons. CDR1 is KGHDR, CDR2 SFDVKD, per germline. The V and J ends lost 4 bases and 0 bases, in that order; junction bases with no gene match: 2. The CDR3 contains 15 residues. This receptor was taken from a woman aged 40-49 years with acute COVID-19. This chain joins TRBV24-1 and TRBJ2-3; 8 bases align to TRBD1. The sequenced sample was PBMCs or T cells enriched from blood (not recorded which). The CDR3 loop is CATSEYRGSTDTQYF. CDR3 coding DNA: TGTGCCACCAGTGAATACAGGGGGAGCACAGATACGCAGTATTTT.